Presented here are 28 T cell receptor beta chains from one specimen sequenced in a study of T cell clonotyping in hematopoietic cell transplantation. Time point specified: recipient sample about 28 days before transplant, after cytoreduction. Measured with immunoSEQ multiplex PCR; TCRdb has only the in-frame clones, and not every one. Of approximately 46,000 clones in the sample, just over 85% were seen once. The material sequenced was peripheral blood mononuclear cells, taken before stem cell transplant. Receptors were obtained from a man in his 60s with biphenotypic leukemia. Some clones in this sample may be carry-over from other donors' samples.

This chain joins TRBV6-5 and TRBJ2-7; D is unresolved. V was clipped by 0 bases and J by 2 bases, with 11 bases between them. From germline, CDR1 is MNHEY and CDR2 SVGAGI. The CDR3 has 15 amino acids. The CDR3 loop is CASSYSAASPYEQYF. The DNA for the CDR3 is TGTGCCAGCAGTTACTCGGCAGCCAGTCCCTACGAGCAGTACTTC.

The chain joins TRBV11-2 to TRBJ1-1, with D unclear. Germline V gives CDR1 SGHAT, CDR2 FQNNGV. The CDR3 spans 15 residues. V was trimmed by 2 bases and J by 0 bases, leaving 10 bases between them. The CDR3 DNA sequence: TGTGCCAGCAGCTTATTGGGGTTAATGAACACTGAAGCTTTCTTT. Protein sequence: CASSLLGLMNTEAFF.

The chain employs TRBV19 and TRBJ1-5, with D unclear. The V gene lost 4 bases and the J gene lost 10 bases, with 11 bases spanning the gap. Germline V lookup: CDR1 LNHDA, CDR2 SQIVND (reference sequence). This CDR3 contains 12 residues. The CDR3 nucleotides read TGTGCCAGTAGTACCCATGGTGGACCCCAGCATTTT. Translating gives CASSTHGGPQHF.

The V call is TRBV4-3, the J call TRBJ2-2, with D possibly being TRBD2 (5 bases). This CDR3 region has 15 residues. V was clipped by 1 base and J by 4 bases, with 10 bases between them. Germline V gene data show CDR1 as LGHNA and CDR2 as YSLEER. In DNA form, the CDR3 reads TGCGCCAGCAGCCAAGTCTTGGACTTCACCGGGGAGCTGTTTTTT. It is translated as CASSQVLDFTGELFF.

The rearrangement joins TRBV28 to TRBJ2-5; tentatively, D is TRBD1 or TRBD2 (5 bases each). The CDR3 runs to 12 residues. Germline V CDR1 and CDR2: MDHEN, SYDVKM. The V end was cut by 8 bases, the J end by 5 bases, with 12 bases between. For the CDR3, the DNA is TGTGCCAGCCAGTCCGGGGCTGAGACCCAGTACTTC. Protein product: CASQSGAETQYF.

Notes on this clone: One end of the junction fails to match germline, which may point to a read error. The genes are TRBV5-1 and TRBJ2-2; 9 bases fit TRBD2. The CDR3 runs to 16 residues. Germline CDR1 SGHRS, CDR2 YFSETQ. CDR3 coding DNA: TGCGCCAACAGCTTGGGTAGCGGGAGAATCACCGGGGAGCTGTTTTTT. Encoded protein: CANSLGSGRITGELFF.

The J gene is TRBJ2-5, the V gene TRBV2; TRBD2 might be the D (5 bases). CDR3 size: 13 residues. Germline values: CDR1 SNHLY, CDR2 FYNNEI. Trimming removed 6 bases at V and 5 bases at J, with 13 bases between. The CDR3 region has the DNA TGTGCCAGCAGGGGAGAGTTCTCCGAGACCCAGTACTTC. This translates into CASRGEFSETQYF. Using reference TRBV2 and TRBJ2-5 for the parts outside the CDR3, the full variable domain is EPEVTQTPSHQVTQMGQEVILRCVPISNHLYFYWYRQILGQKVEFLVSFYNNEISEKSEIFDDQFSVERPDGSNFTLKIRSTKLEDSAMYFCASRGEFSETQYFGPGTRLLVL.

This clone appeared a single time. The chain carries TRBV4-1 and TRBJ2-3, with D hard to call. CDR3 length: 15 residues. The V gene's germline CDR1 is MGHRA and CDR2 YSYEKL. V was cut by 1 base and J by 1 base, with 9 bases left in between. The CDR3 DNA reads TGCGCCAGCAGCCAAGCGACCTTTCGCACAGATACGCAGTATTTT. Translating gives CASSQATFRTDTQYF.

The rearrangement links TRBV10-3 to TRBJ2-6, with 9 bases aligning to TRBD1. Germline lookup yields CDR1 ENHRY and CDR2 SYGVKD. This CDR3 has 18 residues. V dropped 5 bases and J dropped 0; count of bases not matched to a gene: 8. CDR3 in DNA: TGTGCCATCAGTAGGGGGGACAGGGACCACTCTGGGGCCAACGTCCTGACTTTC. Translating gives CAISRGDRDHSGANVLTF.

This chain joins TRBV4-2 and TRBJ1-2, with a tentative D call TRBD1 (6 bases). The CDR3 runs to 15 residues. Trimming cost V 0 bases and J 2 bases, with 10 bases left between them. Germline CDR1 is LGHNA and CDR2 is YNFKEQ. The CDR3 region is CASSQDAQGNYGYTF. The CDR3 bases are TGTGCCAGCAGCCAAGACGCACAGGGCAACTATGGCTACACCTTC.

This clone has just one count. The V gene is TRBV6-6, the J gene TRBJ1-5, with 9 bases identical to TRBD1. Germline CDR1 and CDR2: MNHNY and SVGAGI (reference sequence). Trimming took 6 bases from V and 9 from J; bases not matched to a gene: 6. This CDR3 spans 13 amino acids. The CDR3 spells CASREGQGRPQHF. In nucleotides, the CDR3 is TGTGCCAGCAGAGAGGGACAGGGACGGCCCCAGCATTTT.

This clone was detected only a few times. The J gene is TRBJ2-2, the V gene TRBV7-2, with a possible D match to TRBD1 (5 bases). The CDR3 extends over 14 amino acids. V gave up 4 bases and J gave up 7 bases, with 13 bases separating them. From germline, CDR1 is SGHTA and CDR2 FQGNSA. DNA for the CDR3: TGTGCCAGCAGCTCCAGACAGACATTCGGGGAGCTGTTTTTT. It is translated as CASSSRQTFGELFF.

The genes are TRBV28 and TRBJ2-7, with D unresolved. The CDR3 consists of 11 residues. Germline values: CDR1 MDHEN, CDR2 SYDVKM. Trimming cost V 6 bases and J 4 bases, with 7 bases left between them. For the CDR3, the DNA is TGTGCCAGCAGCCGCCTTTACGAGCAGTACTTC. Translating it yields CASSRLYEQYF.

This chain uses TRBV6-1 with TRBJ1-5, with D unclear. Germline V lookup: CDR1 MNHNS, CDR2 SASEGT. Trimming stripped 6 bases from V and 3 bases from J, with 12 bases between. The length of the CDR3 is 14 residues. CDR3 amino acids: CASSVSTLNQPQHF. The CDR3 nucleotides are TGTGCCAGCAGCGTGTCCACTCTCAATCAGCCCCAGCATTTT.

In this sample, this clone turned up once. The DNA for the CDR3 is TGTGCCAGCAGGCCAACAGGGGGTGGCTACACCTTC. This gives the protein CASRPTGGGYTF. The chain is built from TRBV6-6 and TRBJ1-2, with 8 bases lining up with TRBD1. The CDR3 covers 12 residues. CDR1 is MNHNY, CDR2 SVGAGI, per germline (reference sequence). The V segment lost 6 bases and the J segment 7 bases; nucleotides outside the gene matches: 4.

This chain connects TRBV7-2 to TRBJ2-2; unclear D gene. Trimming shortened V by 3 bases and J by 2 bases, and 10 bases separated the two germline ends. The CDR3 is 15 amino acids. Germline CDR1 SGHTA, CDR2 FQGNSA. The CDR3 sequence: CASSFLSRNTGELFF. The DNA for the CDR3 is TGTGCCAGCAGCTTCCTCTCAAGAAACACCGGGGAGCTGTTTTTT. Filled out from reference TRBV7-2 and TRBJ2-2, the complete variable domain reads GAGVSQSPSNKVTEKGKDVELRCDPISGHTALYWYRQSLGQGLEFLIYFQGNSAPDKSGLPSDRFSAERTGGSVSTLTIQRTQQEDSAVYLCASSFLSRNTGELFFGEGSRLTVL.

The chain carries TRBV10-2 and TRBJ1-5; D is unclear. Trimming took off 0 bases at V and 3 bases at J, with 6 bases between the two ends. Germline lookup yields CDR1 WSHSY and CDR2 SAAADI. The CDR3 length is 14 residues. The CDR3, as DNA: TGCGCCAGCAGTGAGTCTGGTTCCAATCAGCCCCAGCATTTT. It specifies CASSESGSNQPQHF.

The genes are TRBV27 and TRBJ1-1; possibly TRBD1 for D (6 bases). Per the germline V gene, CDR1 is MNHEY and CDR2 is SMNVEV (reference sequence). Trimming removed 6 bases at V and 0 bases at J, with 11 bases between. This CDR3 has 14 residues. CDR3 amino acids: CASSADRMNTEAFF. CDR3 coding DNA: TGTGCCAGCAGCGCAGACAGGATGAACACTGAAGCTTTCTTT.

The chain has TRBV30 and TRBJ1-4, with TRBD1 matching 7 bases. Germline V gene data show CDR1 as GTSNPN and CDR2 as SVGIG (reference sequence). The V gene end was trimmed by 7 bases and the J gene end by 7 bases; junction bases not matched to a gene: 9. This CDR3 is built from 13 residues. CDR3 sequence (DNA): TGTGCCTCGCAGACAGGGCTACGTGAAAAACTGTTTTTT. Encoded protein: CASQTGLREKLFF.

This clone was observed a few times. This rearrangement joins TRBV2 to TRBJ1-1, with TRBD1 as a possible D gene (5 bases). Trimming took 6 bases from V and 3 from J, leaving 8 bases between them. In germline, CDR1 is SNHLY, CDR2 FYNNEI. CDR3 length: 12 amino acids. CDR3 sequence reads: CASRGPDTEAFF. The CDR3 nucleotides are TGTGCCAGCAGGGGGCCGGACACTGAAGCTTTCTTT.

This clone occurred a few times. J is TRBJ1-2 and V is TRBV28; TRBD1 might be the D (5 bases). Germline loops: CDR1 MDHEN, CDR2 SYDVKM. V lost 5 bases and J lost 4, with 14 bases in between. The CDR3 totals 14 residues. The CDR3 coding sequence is TGTGCCAGCAGTCCAGGGAGATGGGGCTATGGCTACACCTTC. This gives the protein CASSPGRWGYGYTF.

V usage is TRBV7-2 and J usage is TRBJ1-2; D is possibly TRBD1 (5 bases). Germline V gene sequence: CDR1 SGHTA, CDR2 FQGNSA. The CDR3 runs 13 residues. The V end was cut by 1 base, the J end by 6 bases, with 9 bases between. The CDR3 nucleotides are TGTGCCAGCAGCTTAGGGGACGGTGATGGCTACACCTTC. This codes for CASSLGDGDGYTF. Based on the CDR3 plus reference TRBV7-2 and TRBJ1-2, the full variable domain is GAGVSQSPSNKVTEKGKDVELRCDPISGHTALYWYRQSLGQGLEFLIYFQGNSAPDKSGLPSDRFSAERTGGSVSTLTIQRTQQEDSAVYLCASSLGDGDGYTFGSGTRLTVV.

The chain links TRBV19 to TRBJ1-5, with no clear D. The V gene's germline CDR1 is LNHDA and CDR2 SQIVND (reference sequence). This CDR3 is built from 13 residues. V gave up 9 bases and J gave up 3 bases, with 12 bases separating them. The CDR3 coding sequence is TGTGCCAGCAAGATAGGGTTCAATCAGCCCCAGCATTTT. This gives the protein CASKIGFNQPQHF.

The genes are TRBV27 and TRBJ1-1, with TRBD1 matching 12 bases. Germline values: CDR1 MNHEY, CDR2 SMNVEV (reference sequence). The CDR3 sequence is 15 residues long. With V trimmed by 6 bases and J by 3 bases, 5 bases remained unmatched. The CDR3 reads CASRSGQGAYTEAFF. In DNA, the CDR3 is TGTGCCAGCAGGTCGGGACAGGGGGCTTACACTGAAGCTTTCTTT.

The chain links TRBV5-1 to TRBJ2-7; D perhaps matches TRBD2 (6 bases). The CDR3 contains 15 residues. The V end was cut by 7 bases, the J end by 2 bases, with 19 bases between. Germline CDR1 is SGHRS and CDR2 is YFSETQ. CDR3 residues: CASSLAGTATYEQYF. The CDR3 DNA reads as TGCGCCAGCTCCCTTGCCGGGACTGCTACCTACGAGCAGTACTTC.

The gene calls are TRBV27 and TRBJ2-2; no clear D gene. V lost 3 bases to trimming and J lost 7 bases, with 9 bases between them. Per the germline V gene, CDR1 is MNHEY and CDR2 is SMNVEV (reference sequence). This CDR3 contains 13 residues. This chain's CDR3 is CASSFEEGGELFF. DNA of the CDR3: TGTGCCAGCAGTTTCGAGGAAGGCGGGGAGCTGTTTTTT.

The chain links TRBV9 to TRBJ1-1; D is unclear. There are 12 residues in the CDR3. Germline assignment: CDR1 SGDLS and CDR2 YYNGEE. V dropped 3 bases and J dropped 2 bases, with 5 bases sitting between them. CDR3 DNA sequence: TGTGCCAGCAGCGGACCCAACACTGAAGCTTTCTTT. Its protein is CASSGPNTEAFF.

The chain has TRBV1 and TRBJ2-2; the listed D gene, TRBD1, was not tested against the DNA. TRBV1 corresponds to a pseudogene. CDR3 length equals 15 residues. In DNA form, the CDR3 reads TGCACCAGCAGCCGGCGTTGGACACACACCGGGGAGCTGTTTTTT. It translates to CTSSRRWTHTGELFF.